This T cell receptor (beta chain) was captured in a study of cytomegalovirus exposure and HLA in healthy donors. The PCR was carried out with 60 Vbeta primers and 13 Jbeta primers. Using immunoSEQ multiplex PCR, the repertoire was profiled, and TCRdb retains in-frame clones only, with some absent. The sample includes about 100,000 clones, roughly 75% of them seen just once. The clonotype comes from a male donor in good health and CMV-seropositive. The source material was PBMCs.

CDR3 amino acids: CASSRLGDTIYF. CDR3 coding DNA: TGTGCCAGCAGCCGTTTAGGGGACACCATATATTTT. V gene TRBV14 combines with J gene TRBJ1-3, with D possibly matching TRBD1 (5 bases). The CDR3 runs to 12 residues. The V end was cut by 4 bases, the J end by 8 bases, with 9 bases between. Germline CDR1 reads SGHDN; CDR2 reads FVKESK.